These 30 T cell receptor beta chains were sequenced from one sample in a study of T cells in Graves' hyperthyroidism and ophthalmopathy. The source material, RNA transcripts, was used to amplify TCR beta CDR3 regions. In the first-round RT-PCR of the TCR CDR3, the HTBI primer set was used. TCRdb fed the multiplex PCR reads into MiXCR, producing one record per CDR3 protein. The sample contains around 99,000 distinct CDR3 sequences, about 16% of which appear only once. Sequencing input: blood. These receptors all come from a woman aged 45-65 years with Graves' hyperthyroidism.

About this clonotype: The conserved phenylalanine or tryptophan normally closing the CDR3 is absent here, so this likely arose from a read error. V and J are TRBV5-1 and TRBJ2-1; no reliable D call. V lost 1 base to trimming and J lost 1 base, with 9 bases between them. CDR3 length: 15 residues. CDR1 is SGHRS, CDR2 YFSETQ, per germline. CDR3 sequence: CASSLLAGSYNEQFL. The DNA of the CDR3 is TGCGCCAGCAGCTTGTTAGCCGGGTCCTACAATGAGCAGTTCCTC.

This clonotype was counted many times. The chain couples TRBV28 to TRBJ1-4; the match to TRBD1 covers 8 bases. The CDR3 is 15 amino acids. CDR1 is MDHEN, CDR2 SYDVKM, per germline. V shed 7 bases and J 8 bases; nucleotides not matched to a gene: 12. The CDR3 loop is CASTGQDLGREKLFF. In DNA, the CDR3 is TGTGCCAGCACGGGACAGGATCTCGGCAGGGAAAAACTGTTTTTT.

CDR3 in amino acids: CASSFNGVAGNNEQFF. CDR3 bases: TGCGCCAGCAGCTTCAACGGGGTAGCGGGAAACAATGAGCAGTTCTTC. The rearrangement uses TRBV5-1 and TRBJ2-1, with TRBD2 identical over 8 bases. Per germline, CDR1 SGHRS and CDR2 YFSETQ. The junction had 9 bases not matched to a gene; V was cut back by 2 bases and J by 5 bases. This CDR3 is 16 amino acids long.

In this sample, this clonotype turned up many times. The chain combines TRBV6-1 with TRBJ2-7; D possibly uses TRBD1 or TRBD2 (5 bases each). Germline V gene sequence: CDR1 MNHNS, CDR2 SASEGT. CDR3 size: 12 residues. V was clipped by 7 bases and J by 6 bases, with 13 bases between them. The CDR3 region is CASNDRDPEQYV. In DNA form, the CDR3 reads TGTGCCAGCAACGACCGGGACCCCGAGCAGTACGTC.

V usage is TRBV6-5 and J usage is TRBJ2-3, with 8 bases that match TRBD2. Germline V gene data show CDR1 as MNHEY and CDR2 as SVGAGI. CDR3 length: 16 residues. The ends lost 2 bases at V and 3 bases at J; junction bases unmatched: 7. The CDR3 loop reads CASSYSEAGETDTQYF. CDR3 bases: TGTGCCAGCAGTTACAGCGAAGCGGGAGAGACAGATACGCAGTATTTT.

This clonotype was found many times. This rearrangement joins TRBV2 to TRBJ1-5, with D uncertain. This CDR3 region has 12 residues. Trimming removed 7 bases from V and 4 bases from J, with 8 bases in between. Germline CDR1 and CDR2: SNHLY and FYNNEI. CDR3 sequence reads: CASTGRNQPQHF. The CDR3, as DNA: TGTGCCAGCACCGGGCGGAATCAGCCCCAGCATTTT.

This clonotype was counted ten times or more. This chain joins TRBV12-3 or TRBV12-4 and TRBJ2-1; TRBD2 agrees at 10 bases. V gave up 6 bases and J gave up 12 bases; unmatched junction bases: 17. CDR3 length: 16 amino acids. CDR3 residues: CASSQSGLADRGAQFF. The CDR3 nucleotides are TGTGCCAGCAGCCAATCCGGACTAGCGGACCGAGGGGCGCAGTTCTTC.

The chain combines TRBV9 with TRBJ2-3, with D possibly being TRBD2 (7 bases). Trimming cost V 4 bases and J 4 bases, with 16 bases left between them. This CDR3 is 15 amino acids long. The germline gives CDR1 SGDLS, CDR2 YYNGEE. The CDR3 region has the DNA TGTGCCAGCAGCAGGGGGGGGCTAGCGTCAGATACGCAGTATTTT. It specifies CASSRGGLASDTQYF.

This clonotype was seen at least ten times. The chain combines TRBV9 with TRBJ1-1, with D tentatively TRBD1 (5 bases). The CDR3 totals 13 residues. V was shortened by 4 bases and J by 5 bases, with 12 bases between the two germline ends. The germline CDR1 and CDR2 sequences are SGDLS and YYNGEE. CDR3 residues: CASSTSRDTEAFF. The CDR3 DNA is TGTGCCAGCAGCACCTCCAGGGATACTGAAGCTTTCTTT.

Points on this clonotype: It may be a read error: a sequence one base away is much more abundant. The V gene is TRBV28, the J gene TRBJ2-1; D possibly corresponds to TRBD2 (6 bases). Germline CDR1 and CDR2: MDHEN and SYDVKM. Trimming stripped 3 bases from V and 0 bases from J, with 12 bases between. The CDR3 runs 16 residues. CDR3 sequence: CASSFAGTGSYNEQFF. CDR3 DNA: TGTGCCAGCAGTTTTGCCGGGACTGGCTCCTACAATGAGCAGTTCTTC. Combining the CDR3 with reference TRBV28 and TRBJ2-1 gives the whole variable domain DVKVTQSSRYLVKRTGEKVFLECVQDMDHENMFWYRQDPGLGLRLIYFSYDVKMKEKGDIPEGYSVSREKKERFSLILESASTNQTSMYLCASSFAGTGSYNEQFFGPGTRLTVL.

This clonotype was seen at least ten times. The chain couples TRBV6-1 to TRBJ2-3; D not resolved. Trimming took off 7 bases at V and 0 bases at J, with 11 bases between the two ends. Germline V gives CDR1 MNHNS, CDR2 SASEGT. This CDR3 has 14 residues. The CDR3 spells CASNERSSTDTQYF. Written as DNA, the CDR3 is TGTGCCAGCAATGAGCGCTCGAGCACAGATACGCAGTATTTT.

In its sample, this clonotype was seen many times. The V gene is TRBV10-3, the J gene TRBJ2-5, with TRBD2 as a possible D gene (6 bases). In germline, CDR1 is ENHRY, CDR2 SYGVKD. The CDR3 contains 15 residues. The germline V and J ends were trimmed by 6 bases and 0 bases, with 14 bases remaining between them. The CDR3 loop is CAIRGDGTDQETQYF. The CDR3 DNA follows: TGTGCCATCAGGGGGGACGGGACTGACCAAGAGACCCAGTACTTC.

Many counts were recorded for this clonotype. The gene calls are TRBV6-1 and TRBJ2-3; unclear D gene. Trimming shortened V by 5 bases and J by 4 bases, and 19 bases separated the two germline ends. CDR1 is MNHNS and CDR2 is SASEGT in the germline V gene. This CDR3 spans 16 amino acids. CDR3 nucleotides: TGTGCCAGCAGTTGGCCCCCCTCTAGAAGCGCAGATACGCAGTATTTT. Its protein is CASSWPPSRSADTQYF.

Many counts were recorded for this clonotype. The rearrangement links TRBV2 to TRBJ1-1; TRBD1 agrees at 9 bases. V gave up 7 bases and J gave up 4 bases; unmatched junction bases: 4. The germline gives CDR1 SNHLY, CDR2 FYNNEI. The CDR3 length is 13 residues. The CDR3 nucleotides are TGTGCCAGCAACCCGGACAGGGGCACTGAAGCTTTCTTT. Amino acids: CASNPDRGTEAFF.

This clonotype was seen a handful of times. The rearrangement links TRBV11-2 to TRBJ2-1; 13 bases match TRBD2. CDR3 length equals 15 residues. The V gene's germline CDR1 is SGHAT and CDR2 FQNNGV. J lost 7 bases, V lost 1 base, and 1 base had no gene match. The CDR3 bases are TGTGCCAGCAGCTTAGGGACTAGCGGGGGAAATGAGCAGTTCTTC. Translation: CASSLGTSGGNEQFF.

This clonotype was observed many times. V usage is TRBV3-1 and J usage is TRBJ2-7; 7 bases line up with TRBD2. The germline CDR1 and CDR2 sequences are LGHDT and YNNKEL (reference sequence). Germline trimming cut 0 bases from V and 1 base from J; bases unmatched to any gene: 3. This CDR3 is 15 amino acids long. CDR3 bases: TGTGCCAGCAGCCAAGAGGCTAGCGGTTCCTACGAGCAGTACTTC. This sequence encodes CASSQEASGSYEQYF.

This clonotype was recorded at least ten times. The chain uses TRBV2 and TRBJ1-5, with D hard to call. The CDR3 consists of 14 residues. Deletions cut 2 bases from V and 1 base from J, with 6 bases between. The germline V gene has CDR1 SNHLY and CDR2 FYNNEI. This CDR3 reads CASSETDSNQPQHF. In DNA, the CDR3 is TGTGCCAGCAGTGAAACCGACAGCAATCAGCCCCAGCATTTT. The full variable domain, completed using reference TRBV2 and TRBJ1-5, is EPEVTQTPSHQVTQMGQEVILRCVPISNHLYFYWYRQILGQKVEFLVSFYNNEISEKSEIFDDQFSVERPDGSNFTLKIRSTKLEDSAMYFCASSETDSNQPQHFGDGTRLSIL.

The chain carries TRBV20-1 and TRBJ2-1, with TRBD2 identical over 10 bases. This CDR3 contains 14 residues. Losses at the gene ends were 0 bases for V and 6 bases for J; bases not matched to a gene: 2. Germline V gene lookup returns CDR1 DFQATT and CDR2 SNEGSKA (reference sequence). CDR3 in amino acids: CSARDGTSVNEQFF. CDR3 DNA: TGCAGTGCTAGAGATGGGACTAGCGTCAATGAGCAGTTCTTC.

This clonotype was counted many times. The chain employs TRBV27 and TRBJ1-1; the D gene is possibly TRBD1 (5 bases). V was pared by 5 bases and J by 5 bases, with 15 bases between. The CDR3 is made up of 14 amino acids. Germline CDR1 is MNHEY and CDR2 is SMNVEV (reference sequence). Here the CDR3 reads CASSRREARTEAFF. CDR3 bases: TGTGCCAGCAGTCGCAGGGAGGCAAGAACTGAAGCTTTCTTT.

This clonotype was found a few times. Here the CDR3 reads CASSQAGQGIYEQYF. In DNA, the CDR3 is TGCGCCAGCAGCCAAGCGGGACAGGGGATCTACGAGCAGTACTTC. The rearrangement links TRBV4-1 to TRBJ2-7, with TRBD1 matching 10 bases. V shed 1 base, J shed 3 bases, and the junction held 3 bases outside the gene matches. This CDR3 has 15 amino acids. CDR1 is MGHRA, CDR2 YSYEKL, per germline.

This clonotype was picked up many times. This chain links TRBV30 with TRBJ2-3, with unresolved D. This CDR3 contains 12 residues. Germline CDR1 and CDR2: GTSNPN and SVGIG (reference sequence). Trimming cost V 3 bases and J 0 bases, with 4 bases left between them. The CDR3 sequence: CAWRGSTDTQYF. The DNA of the CDR3 is TGTGCCTGGAGGGGGAGCACAGATACGCAGTATTTT. The full variable domain, its missing parts supplied by reference TRBV30 and TRBJ2-3, is SQTIHQWPATLVQPVGSPLSLECTVEGTSNPNLYWYRQAAGRGLQLLFYSVGIGQISSEVPQNLSASRPQDRQFILSSKKLLLSDSGFYLCAWRGSTDTQYFGPGTRLTVL.

In this sample, this clonotype turned up many times. The CDR3 DNA follows: TGTGCCAGCAGTTTAAGCTCAGGGACTGAGGGGGGCTACACCTTC. This encodes CASSLSSGTEGGYTF. This chain links TRBV27 with TRBJ1-2; a weak D match, TRBD1 (5 bases). Looked up from germline, CDR1 is MNHEY and CDR2 is SMNVEV (reference sequence). Between the trimmed V and J ends, which lost 2 bases and 8 bases, there was a span of 18 bases. The CDR3 sequence is 15 residues long.

The CDR3 here is CSASGPEETQYF. The CDR3 nucleotides are TGCAGTGCTTCCGGACCCGAAGAGACCCAGTACTTC. V is TRBV20-1 and J is TRBJ2-5; no firm D call. In germline, CDR1 is DFQATT, CDR2 SNEGSKA (reference sequence). Between the trimmed V and J ends, which lost 5 bases and 3 bases, there was a span of 10 bases. The CDR3 extends over 12 amino acids.

This clonotype was observed at least ten times. The J gene is TRBJ1-1, the V gene TRBV29-1; D unclear. V lost 2 bases, J lost 8 bases, and 12 bases lay in between. The CDR3 is 12 residues long. CDR1 is SQVTM, CDR2 ANQGSEA, per germline. This CDR3 reads CSVERGLREAFF. In DNA form, the CDR3 reads TGCAGCGTTGAACGCGGGCTGAGGGAAGCTTTCTTT.

This clonotype appeared many times. The chain combines TRBV6-1 with TRBJ2-7, with D hard to call. Per the germline V gene, CDR1 is MNHNS and CDR2 is SASEGT. V lost 5 bases, J lost 0 bases, and 11 bases lay in between. The CDR3 has 14 residues. CDR3 sequence (DNA): TGTGCCAGCAGTCTTGACCAGAGCTCCTACGAGCAGTACTTC. This translates into CASSLDQSSYEQYF.

This clonotype was found many times. This sequence joins TRBV5-1 and TRBJ1-2, with a tentative D call TRBD1 (6 bases). Per the germline V gene, CDR1 is SGHRS and CDR2 is YFSETQ. The CDR3 is 16 amino acids. V lost 4 bases and J 2 bases, leaving 18 bases between the germline ends. This chain's CDR3 is CASSAGHPPGNYGYTF. The CDR3 bases are TGCGCCAGCAGCGCGGGACACCCACCCGGCAACTATGGCTACACCTTC.

The chain links TRBV19 to TRBJ2-6; D is uncertain. The CDR3 has 14 amino acids. V was clipped by 6 bases and J by 0 bases, with 6 bases between them. Germline-derived CDR1 and CDR2 are LNHDA and SQIVND (reference sequence). CDR3 region: CASRFTSGANVLTF. For the CDR3, the DNA is TGTGCCAGTAGATTTACCTCTGGGGCCAACGTCCTGACTTTC.

This clonotype occurred many times. This chain uses TRBV29-1 with TRBJ2-1; 11 nucleotides line up with TRBD2. V lost 7 bases and J lost 4; bases outside the gene matches: 3. Per the germline V gene, CDR1 is SQVTM and CDR2 is ANQGSEA. This CDR3 is 13 amino acids long. CDR3 DNA sequence: TGCAGCGGCGGACTAGCGGGTTACAATGAGCAGTTCTTC. This sequence encodes CSGGLAGYNEQFF.

About this clonotype itself: One base away lies a much larger clone, so this may be a sequencing read error. This chain links TRBV4-2 with TRBJ1-5, with 9 bases matching TRBD1. The CDR3 runs to 17 residues. V was pared by 4 bases and J by 1 base, with 8 bases of the junction left unmatched. The germline V gene encodes CDR1 LGHNA and CDR2 YNFKEQ. The CDR3 DNA is TGTGCCAGCAGCCGAGATCCGGGACAGGGAAGCAATCAGCCCCAGCATTTT. Encoded protein: CASSRDPGQGSNQPQHF.

In this sample, this clonotype turned up many times. The chain couples TRBV2 to TRBJ1-5; no definite D call. CDR1 is SNHLY, CDR2 FYNNEI, per germline. Trimming left V 2 bases short and J 3 bases short, with 11 bases between. The CDR3 has 15 residues. The CDR3 nucleotides read TGTGCCAGCAGTGAATTGGGTATCCCCAATCAGCCCCAGCATTTT. As protein: CASSELGIPNQPQHF.